This record concerns one TCR beta chain sequence. Its target is not known. With 7 bases removed from V and 0 bases from J, the gap between germline ends came to 15 bases. Germline lookup yields CDR1 SNHLY and CDR2 FYNNEI. This CDR3 contains 15 residues. Using immunoSEQ multiplex PCR, the repertoire was profiled, and TCRdb retains in-frame clones only, with some absent. The repertoire includes over a million clones, roughly 96% of them detected once, and roughly 1.2% sits in the top ten. These data come from a study of shared clonotypes between healthy human individuals. Looking at the study overall: Every donor yielded three CD4 naive, three CD4 memory, two CD8 naive and one CD8 memory plate. Findings of the study overall: Generation probabilities were higher for clonotypes shared across all four sorted-subset donors than for unshared ones. Memory subsets generally showed lower estimated richness than naive subsets. The genetic and exposure-history diversity represented was limited by few donors.

The specimen was naive CD4+ T cells sorted from blood. Subset here: CD45RA+ positively selected. This receptor was obtained from a man aged 25-45 years in good health. The genes are TRBV2 and TRBJ2-5, with D unclear. The CDR3 loop reads CASTMVSGYQETQYF. CDR3 nucleotide sequence: TGTGCCAGCACCATGGTGTCGGGCTACCAAGAGACCCAGTACTTC.